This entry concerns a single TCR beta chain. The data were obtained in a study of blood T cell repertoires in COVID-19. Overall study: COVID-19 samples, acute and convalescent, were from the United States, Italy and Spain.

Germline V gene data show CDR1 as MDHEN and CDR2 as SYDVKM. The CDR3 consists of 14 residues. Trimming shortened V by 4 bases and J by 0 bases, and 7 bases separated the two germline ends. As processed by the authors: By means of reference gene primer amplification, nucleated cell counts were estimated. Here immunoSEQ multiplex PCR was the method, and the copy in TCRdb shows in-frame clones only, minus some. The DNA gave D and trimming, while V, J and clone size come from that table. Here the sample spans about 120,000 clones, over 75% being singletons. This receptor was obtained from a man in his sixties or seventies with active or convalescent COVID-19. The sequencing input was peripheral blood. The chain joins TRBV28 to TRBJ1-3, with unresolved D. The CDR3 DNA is TGTGCCAGCAGTTACGGGAGCTCTGGAAACACCATATATTTT. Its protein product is CASSYGSSGNTIYF.